The sequence of this T cell receptor beta chain was determined in a study of immune heterogeneity within non-small cell lung tumors. The CDR3 has 16 amino acids. With 0 bases removed from V and 6 bases from J, the gap between germline ends came to 12 bases. Germline V gives CDR1 SGHTA, CDR2 FQGNSA. For the TCR beta CDR3, multiplex PCR with 32 V and 13 J primers performed the amplification. MiXCR was run by TCRdb on the multiplex PCR reads, yielding one entry per CDR3 protein. The table includes around 3,000 distinct CDR3 sequences, around 40% detected once. Bulk tumor genomic DNA (about 600 ng per sample) served as template. Spaced far apart, several biopsies were taken from each primary tumor during surgery. The study cohort was described as untreated, and its members had newly diagnosed non-small cell lung cancer. They went on to have curative surgery.

The specimen was lung tumor tissue. The clonotype was recovered from a man aged 55 to 70 with non-small cell lung cancer. The chain links TRBV7-2 to TRBJ1-6; D possibly corresponds to TRBD1 (6 bases). The CDR3: CASSLARTGSNSPLHF. The CDR3 coding sequence is TGTGCCAGCAGCTTAGCGCGAACAGGGAGTAATTCACCCCTCCACTTT.